The TCR beta chain described here comes from a study of OX40 agonist ivuxolimab in advanced cancers. At the level of the study: Ivuxolimab was delivered to patients intravenously every 2 weeks at doses spanning 0.01 to 10 mg/kg. The study enrolled dose-escalation patients with hepatocellular carcinoma, melanoma, renal cell or head and neck cancer. Partial responses were observed in three patients, of whom one had hepatocellular carcinoma and two had cutaneous melanoma. Overall study results and limits: CD8+ T cells showed, on average, more clonal expansion than CD4+ cells.

This clone appeared once. Its antigen is still unknown. TCRdb keeps only in-frame clones here, not all; method: immunoSEQ multiplex PCR. The sample lists 25,000 to 35,000 clones, 80% seen once, with around 10% in the top ten. Germline CDR1 reads SGHDN; CDR2 reads FVKESK. The CDR3 length is 13 residues. V dropped 3 bases and J dropped 5 bases, with 11 bases sitting between them. The receptor was isolated from an adult with an advanced solid tumor such as melanoma, head and neck, liver or kidney cancer. The sequences come from CD4+ or CD8+ T cells sorted from blood, collected in a trial of the OX40 agonist ivuxolimab. This chain links TRBV14 with TRBJ2-7; perhaps TRBD2 as D (6 bases). CDR3 nucleotide sequence: TGTGCCAGCAGCCAGTACGGAGGGAACGAGCAGTACTTC. Protein: CASSQYGGNEQYF.